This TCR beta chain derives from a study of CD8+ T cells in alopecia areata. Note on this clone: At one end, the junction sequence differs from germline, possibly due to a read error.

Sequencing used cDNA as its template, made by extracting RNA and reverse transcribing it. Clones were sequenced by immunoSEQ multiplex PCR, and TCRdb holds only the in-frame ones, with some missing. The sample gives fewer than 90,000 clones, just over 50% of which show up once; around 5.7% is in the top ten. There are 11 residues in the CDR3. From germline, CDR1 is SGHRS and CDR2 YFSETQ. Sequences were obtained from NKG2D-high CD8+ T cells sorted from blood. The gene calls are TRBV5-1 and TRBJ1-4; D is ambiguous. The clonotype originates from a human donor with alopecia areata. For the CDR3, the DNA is TGCGCCAGCAAGAGAAGGGCGGACCTAGGGTTT. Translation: CASKRRADLGF.